The text below deals with one T cell receptor beta chain. The source of the sample is a study of blood T cells in healthy people across ages. The CDR3 is 17 residues long. V was pared by 3 bases and J by 9 bases, with 12 bases of the junction left unmatched. CDR1 is SGDLS, CDR2 YYNGEE, per germline. Combining a sample-barcoded 5' primer with a J-beta primer mix, a second PCR ran for roughly 7 to 12 cycles. TCRdb reprocessed the 5' RACE reads via MiXCR and lists one record per CDR3 protein. The sample has about 970,000 distinct CDR3 sequences; roughly 51% are singletons. The sample taken for sequencing was blood. The sequence was obtained from a woman aged 55-69 years in good health. The V gene is TRBV9, the J gene TRBJ2-1, with 13 bases aligning to TRBD2. The CDR3 region has the DNA TGTGCCAGCAGCGGAACCAAACTAGCGGGAGGGTTAGGTGAGCAGTTCTTC. Protein product: CASSGTKLAGGLGEQFF.